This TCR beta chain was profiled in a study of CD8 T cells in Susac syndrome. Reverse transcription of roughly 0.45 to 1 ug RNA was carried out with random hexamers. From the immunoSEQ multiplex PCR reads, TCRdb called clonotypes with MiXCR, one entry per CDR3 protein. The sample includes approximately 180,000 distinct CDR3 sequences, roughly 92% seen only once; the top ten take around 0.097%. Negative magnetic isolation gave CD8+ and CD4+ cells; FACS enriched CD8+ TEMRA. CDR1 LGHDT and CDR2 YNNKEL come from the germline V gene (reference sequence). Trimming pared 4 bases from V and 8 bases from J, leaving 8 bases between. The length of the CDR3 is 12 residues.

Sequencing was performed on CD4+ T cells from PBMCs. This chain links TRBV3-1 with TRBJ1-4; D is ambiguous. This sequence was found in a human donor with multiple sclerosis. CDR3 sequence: CASSRSTEKLFF. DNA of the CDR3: TGTGCCAGCAGCCGATCTACGGAAAAACTGTTTTTT.